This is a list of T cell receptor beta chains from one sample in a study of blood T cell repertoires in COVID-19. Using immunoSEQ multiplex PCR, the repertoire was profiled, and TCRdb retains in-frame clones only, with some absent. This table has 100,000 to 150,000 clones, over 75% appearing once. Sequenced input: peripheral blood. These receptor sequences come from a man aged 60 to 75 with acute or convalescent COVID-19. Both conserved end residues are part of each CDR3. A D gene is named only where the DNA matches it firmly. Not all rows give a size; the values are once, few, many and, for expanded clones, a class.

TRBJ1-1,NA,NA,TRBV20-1,CSAWGGTEAFF,TGCAGTGCGTGGGGGGGTACTGAAGCTTTCTTT
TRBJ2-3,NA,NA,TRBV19,CASSFQALSTDTQYF,TGTGCCAGTAGTTTCCAAGCCCTTAGCACAGATACGCAGTATTTT
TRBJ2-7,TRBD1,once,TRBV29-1,CSVGDSQEQYF,TGCAGCGTTGGGGACAGTCAAGAGCAGTACTTC
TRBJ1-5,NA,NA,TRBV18,CASSPATVRGGPQHF,TGTGCCAGCTCACCTGCCACCGTACGGGGAGGACCCCAGCATTTT
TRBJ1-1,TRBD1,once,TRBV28,CASSLVGRGRLNTEAFF,TGTGCCAGCAGTTTAGTTGGCAGGGGGAGGCTGAACACTGAAGCTTTCTTT
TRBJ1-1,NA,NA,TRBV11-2,CASSSNPERTEAFF,TGTGCCAGCAGCTCGAACCCGGAGAGGACTGAAGCTTTCTTT
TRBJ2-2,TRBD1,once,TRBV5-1,CASGQGNTGELFF,TGCGCCAGCGGACAGGGTAACACCGGGGAGCTGTTTTTT
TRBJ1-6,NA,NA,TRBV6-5,CASSYFGTSNSPLHF,TGTGCCAGCAGTTACTTCGGGACAAGTAATTCACCCCTCCACTTT
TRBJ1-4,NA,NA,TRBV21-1,CASNTPQGSPNEKLFF,TGTGCCAGCAACACCCCGCAGGGATCACCTAATGAAAAACTGTTTTTT
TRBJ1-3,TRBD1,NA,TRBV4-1,CASSTTRGPISGNTIYF,TGCGCCAGCAGTACTACCAGGGGGCCTATCTCTGGAAACACCATATATTTT
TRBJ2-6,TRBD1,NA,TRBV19,CATLSGGHGANVLTF,TGTGCCACCCTCTCAGGGGGACATGGGGCCAACGTCCTGACTTTC
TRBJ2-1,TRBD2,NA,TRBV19,CASSMAGTSGRAPASYNEQFF,TGTGCCAGTAGTATGGCCGGGACTAGCGGGAGGGCACCAGCTTCCTACAATGAGCAGTTCTTC
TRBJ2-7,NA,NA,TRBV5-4,CASRTWTADEQYF,TGTGCCAGCAGGACTTGGACTGCCGACGAGCAGTACTTC
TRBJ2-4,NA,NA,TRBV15,CATSRVSGEGKNIQYF,TGTGCCACCAGCAGAGTCTCAGGGGAGGGCAAAAACATTCAGTACTTC
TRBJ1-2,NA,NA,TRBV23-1,CASSQSGWRSVHYGYTF,TGCGCCAGCAGTCAATCCGGGTGGAGATCTGTTCACTATGGCTACACCTTC
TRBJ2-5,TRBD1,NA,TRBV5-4,CASSPQGRETQYF,TGTGCCAGCAGCCCACAGGGGAGAGAGACCCAGTACTTC
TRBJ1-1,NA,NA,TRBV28,CASSPGGPNTEAFF,TGTGCCAGCAGTCCCGGCGGGCCGAACACTGAAGCTTTCTTT
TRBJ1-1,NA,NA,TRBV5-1,CASSPGGDLGTQAFF,TGCGCCAGCAGCCCCGGAGGGGACCTCGGGACTCAAGCTTTCTTT
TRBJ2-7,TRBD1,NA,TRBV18,CASSPTGGSTYEQYF,TGTGCCAGCTCCCCTACAGGGGGCAGTACCTACGAGCAGTACTTC
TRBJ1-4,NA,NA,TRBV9,CASSPRGRFNEKLFF,TGTGCCAGCAGTCCAAGGGGCCGATTTAATGAAAAACTGTTTTTT
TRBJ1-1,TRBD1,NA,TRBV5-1,CASSPRDRTEAFF,TGCGCCAGCAGCCCACGGGACAGAACTGAAGCTTTCTTT
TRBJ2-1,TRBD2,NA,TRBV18,CASSPAGTSVLSSYNEQFF,TGTGCCAGCTCACCGGCTGGGACTAGTGTTTTATCCTCCTACAATGAGCAGTTCTTC